This T cell receptor beta chain emerged from a study of blood T cell repertoires in COVID-19. Method: immunoSEQ multiplex PCR; TCRdb's copy keeps in-frame clones and lacks some. The sample yields about 400,000 clones, nearly 90% seen once. V lost 1 base to trimming and J lost 3 bases; unmatched junction nucleotides: 2. The CDR3 has 15 amino acids. Per the germline V gene, CDR1 is SGHAT and CDR2 is FQNNGV. The receptor was derived from a woman aged 18-30 years with acute COVID-19. The chain is built from TRBV11-2 and TRBJ2-2; TRBD1 aligns across 7 bases. The specimen sequenced was PBMCs or T cells enriched from blood (not recorded which). The CDR3 DNA is TGTGCCAGCAGCTTAGTCACAGGGGACACCGGGGAGCTGTTTTTT. Protein sequence: CASSLVTGDTGELFF.